This TCR beta chain originates from a study of cytomegalovirus exposure and HLA in healthy donors. About the study: Of all 360 or so donors who were genotyped, 75% to 90% belonged to the Caucasian-associated ancestry cluster. Study-wide points: Earlier results showed most TCR beta V segments being productive about 87% or about 30% of the time. Most TCRs appeared rarely, but some public TCRs recurred in many donors. Three chains tied to CMV proved CMV antigen-specific in vitro.

V lost 0 bases and J lost 6, with 8 bases in between. CDR3 length: 14 residues. In germline, CDR1 is SGHAT, CDR2 FQNNGV. This clone was recorded many times. Its antigen remains unidentified. PCR involved 60 Vbeta and 13 Jbeta primers. Assay: immunoSEQ multiplex PCR; the TCRdb copy retains only in-frame clones and omits some. Of fewer than 95,000 clones detected, approximately 68% appear once; the ten largest clones hold about 22%. Specimen: PBMCs. The source is a woman aged 50 to 65 in good health and CMV-seropositive. This chain connects TRBV11-2 to TRBJ2-2; no reliable D call. The CDR3 region is CASSLDRSSGELFF. The CDR3, as DNA: TGTGCCAGCAGCTTAGATAGATCCTCCGGGGAGCTGTTTTTT.